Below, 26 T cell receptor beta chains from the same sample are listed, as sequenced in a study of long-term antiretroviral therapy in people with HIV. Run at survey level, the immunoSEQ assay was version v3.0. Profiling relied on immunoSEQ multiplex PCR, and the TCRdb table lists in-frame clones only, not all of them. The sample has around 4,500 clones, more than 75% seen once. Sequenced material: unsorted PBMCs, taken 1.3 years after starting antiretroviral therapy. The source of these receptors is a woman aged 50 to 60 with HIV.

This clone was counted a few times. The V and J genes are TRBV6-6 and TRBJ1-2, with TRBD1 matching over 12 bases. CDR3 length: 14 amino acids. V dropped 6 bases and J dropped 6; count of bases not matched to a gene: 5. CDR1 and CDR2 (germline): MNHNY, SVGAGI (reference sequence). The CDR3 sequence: CASSGTGGAHGYTF. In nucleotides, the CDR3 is TGTGCCAGCAGCGGGACAGGGGGCGCCCATGGCTACACCTTC.

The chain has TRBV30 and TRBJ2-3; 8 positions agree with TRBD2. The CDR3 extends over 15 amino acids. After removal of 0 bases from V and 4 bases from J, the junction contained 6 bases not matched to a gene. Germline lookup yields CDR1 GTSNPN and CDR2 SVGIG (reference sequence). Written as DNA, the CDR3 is TGTGCCTGGAGTGTACGTAGCGGGGTTTCAGATACGCAGTATTTT. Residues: CAWSVRSGVSDTQYF.

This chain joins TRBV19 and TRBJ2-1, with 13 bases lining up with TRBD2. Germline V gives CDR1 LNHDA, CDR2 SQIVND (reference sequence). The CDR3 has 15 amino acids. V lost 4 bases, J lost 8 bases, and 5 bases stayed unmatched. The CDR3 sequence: CASSTTSGGAHEQFF. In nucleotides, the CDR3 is TGTGCCAGTAGTACTACTAGCGGGGGGGCTCATGAGCAGTTCTTC.

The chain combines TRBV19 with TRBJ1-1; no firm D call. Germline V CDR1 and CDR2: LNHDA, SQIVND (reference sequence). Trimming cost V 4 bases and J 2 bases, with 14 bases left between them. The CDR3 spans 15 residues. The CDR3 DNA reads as TGTGCCAGTAGTACAGGAATGGCAGCCAACACTGAAGCTTTCTTT. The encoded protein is CASSTGMAANTEAFF.

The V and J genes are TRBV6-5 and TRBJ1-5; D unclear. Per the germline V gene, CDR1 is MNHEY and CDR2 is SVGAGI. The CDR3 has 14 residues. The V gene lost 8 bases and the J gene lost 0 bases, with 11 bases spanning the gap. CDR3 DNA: TGTGCCAGCGGGCGGACGGCTAGCAATCAGCCCCAGCATTTT. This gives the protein CASGRTASNQPQHF.

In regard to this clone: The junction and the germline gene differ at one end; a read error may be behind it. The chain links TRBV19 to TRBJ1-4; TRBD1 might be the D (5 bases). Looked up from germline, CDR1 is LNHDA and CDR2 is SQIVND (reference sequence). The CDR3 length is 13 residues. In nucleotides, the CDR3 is TGTGCCAGTAGTAACAACCACGACAGTCCCCGAGGGTTT. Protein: CASSNNHDSPRGF.

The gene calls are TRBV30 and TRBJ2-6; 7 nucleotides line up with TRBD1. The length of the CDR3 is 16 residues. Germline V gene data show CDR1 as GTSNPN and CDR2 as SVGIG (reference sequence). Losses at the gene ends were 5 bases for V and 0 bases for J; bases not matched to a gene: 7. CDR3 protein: CAWQGQLFSGANVLTF. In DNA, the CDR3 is TGTGCCTGGCAGGGACAGTTGTTCTCTGGGGCCAACGTCCTGACTTTC.

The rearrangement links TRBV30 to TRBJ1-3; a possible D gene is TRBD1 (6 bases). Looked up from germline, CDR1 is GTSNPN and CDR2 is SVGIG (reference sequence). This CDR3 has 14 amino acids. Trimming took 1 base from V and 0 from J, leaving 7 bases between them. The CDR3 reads CAWSGGLSGNTIYF. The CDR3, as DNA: TGTGCCTGGAGTGGGGGGCTCTCTGGAAACACCATATATTTT.

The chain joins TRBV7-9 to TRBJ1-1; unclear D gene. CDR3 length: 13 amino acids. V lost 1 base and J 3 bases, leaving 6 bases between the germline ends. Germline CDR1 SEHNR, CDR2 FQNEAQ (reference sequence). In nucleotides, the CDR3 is TGTGCCAGCAGCTTAGGGTCCGACACTGAAGCTTTCTTT. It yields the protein CASSLGSDTEAFF.

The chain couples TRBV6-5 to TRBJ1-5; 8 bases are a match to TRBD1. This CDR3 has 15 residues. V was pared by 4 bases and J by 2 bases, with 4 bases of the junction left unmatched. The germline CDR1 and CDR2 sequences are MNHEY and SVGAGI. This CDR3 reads CASSSRTGRNQPQHF. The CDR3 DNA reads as TGTGCCAGCAGTTCAAGGACAGGGCGCAATCAGCCCCAGCATTTT.

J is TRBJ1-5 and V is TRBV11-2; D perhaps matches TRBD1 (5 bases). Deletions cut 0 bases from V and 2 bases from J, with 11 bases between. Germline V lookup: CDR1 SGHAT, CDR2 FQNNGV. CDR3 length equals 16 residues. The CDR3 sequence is CASSLEGGLGNQPQHF. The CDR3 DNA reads TGTGCCAGCAGCTTAGAGGGGGGTTTGGGCAATCAGCCCCAGCATTTT. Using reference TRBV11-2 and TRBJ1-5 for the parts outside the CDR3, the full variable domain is EAGVAQSPRYKIIEKRQSVAFWCNPISGHATLYWYQQILGQGPKLLIQFQNNGVVDDSQLPKDRFSAERLKGVDSTLKIQPAKLEDSAVYLCASSLEGGLGNQPQHFGDGTRLSIL.

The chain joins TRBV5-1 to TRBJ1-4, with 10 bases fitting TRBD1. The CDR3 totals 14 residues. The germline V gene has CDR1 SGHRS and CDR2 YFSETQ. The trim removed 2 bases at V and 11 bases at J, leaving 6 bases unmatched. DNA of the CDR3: TGCGCCAGCAGCTTCGCGACAGGGGGCGGGAAACTGTTTTTT. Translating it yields CASSFATGGGKLFF. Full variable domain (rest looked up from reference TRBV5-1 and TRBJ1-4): KAGVTQTPRYLIKTRGQQVTLSCSPISGHRSVSWYQQTPGQGLQFLFEYFSETQRNKGNFPGRFSGRQFSNSRSEMNVSTLELGDSALYLCASSFATGGGKLFFGSGTQLSVL.

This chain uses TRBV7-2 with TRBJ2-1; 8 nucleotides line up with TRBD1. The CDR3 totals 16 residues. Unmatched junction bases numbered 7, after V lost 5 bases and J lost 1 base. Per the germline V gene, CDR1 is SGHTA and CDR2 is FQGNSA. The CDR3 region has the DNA TGTGCCAGCAGCCCCCACAGGGGGATTTCCTACAATGAGCAGTTCTTC. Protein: CASSPHRGISYNEQFF.

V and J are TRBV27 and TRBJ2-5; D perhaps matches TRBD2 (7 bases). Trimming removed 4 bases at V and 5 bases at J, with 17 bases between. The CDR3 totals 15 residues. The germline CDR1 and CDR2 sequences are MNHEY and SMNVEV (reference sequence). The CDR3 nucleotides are TGTGCCAGCAGTTCGAGGGGGGGAGGATTGGAGACCCAGTACTTC. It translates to CASSSRGGGLETQYF.

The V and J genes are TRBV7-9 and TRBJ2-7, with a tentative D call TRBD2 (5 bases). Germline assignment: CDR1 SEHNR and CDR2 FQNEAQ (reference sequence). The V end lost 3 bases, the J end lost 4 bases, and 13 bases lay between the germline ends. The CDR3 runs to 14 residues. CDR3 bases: TGTGCCAGCAGCTTGGGCGGATCGGGGTACGAGCAGTACGTC. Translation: CASSLGGSGYEQYV.

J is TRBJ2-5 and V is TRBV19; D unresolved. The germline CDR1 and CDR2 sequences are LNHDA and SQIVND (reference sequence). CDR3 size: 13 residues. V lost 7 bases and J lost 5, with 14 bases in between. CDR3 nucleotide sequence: TGTGCCAGTAAGGAGAGAAATGAGGAGACCCAGTACTTC. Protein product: CASKERNEETQYF.

The CDR3 bases are TGTGCCAGCTGCGAAAGGACAGGAACTCAAGAGACCCAGTACTTC. Protein product: CASCERTGTQETQYF. The chain links TRBV18 to TRBJ2-5; 7 positions agree with TRBD1. The CDR3 length is 15 residues. The V and J ends lost 7 bases and 2 bases, in that order; junction bases with no gene match: 10. The germline V gene encodes CDR1 KGHSH and CDR2 LQKENI.

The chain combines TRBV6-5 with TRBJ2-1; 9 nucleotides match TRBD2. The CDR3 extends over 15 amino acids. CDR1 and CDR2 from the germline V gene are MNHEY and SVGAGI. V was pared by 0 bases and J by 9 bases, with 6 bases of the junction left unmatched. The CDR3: CASSYSGRGGFEQFF. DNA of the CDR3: TGTGCCAGCAGTTACTCCGGGCGGGGGGGCTTTGAGCAGTTCTTC.

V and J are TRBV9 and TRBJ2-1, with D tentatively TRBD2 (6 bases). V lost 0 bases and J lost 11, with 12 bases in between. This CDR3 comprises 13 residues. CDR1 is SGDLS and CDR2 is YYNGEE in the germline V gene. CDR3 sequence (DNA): TGTGCCAGCAGCGTAGAGCTGGGAGGCAAGCAGTTCTTC. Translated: CASSVELGGKQFF.

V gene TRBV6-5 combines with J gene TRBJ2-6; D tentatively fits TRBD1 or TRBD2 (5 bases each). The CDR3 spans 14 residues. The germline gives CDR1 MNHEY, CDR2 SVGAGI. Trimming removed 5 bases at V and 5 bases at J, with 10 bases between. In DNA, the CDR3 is TGTGCCAGCAGTACCCCGGGGCGGGCCAACGTCCTGACTTTC. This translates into CASSTPGRANVLTF.

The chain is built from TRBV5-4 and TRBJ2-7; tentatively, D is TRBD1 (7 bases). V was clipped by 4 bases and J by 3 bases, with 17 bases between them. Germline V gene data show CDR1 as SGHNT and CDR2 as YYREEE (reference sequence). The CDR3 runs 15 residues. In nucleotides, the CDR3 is TGTGCCAGCAGCCCTACCGGGACAGCGGGCTACGAGCAGTACTTC. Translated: CASSPTGTAGYEQYF.

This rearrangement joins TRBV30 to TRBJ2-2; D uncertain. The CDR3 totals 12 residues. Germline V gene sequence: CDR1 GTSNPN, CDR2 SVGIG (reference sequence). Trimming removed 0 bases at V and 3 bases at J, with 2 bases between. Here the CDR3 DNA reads TGTGCCTGGAGTGTTTACACCGGGGAGCTGTTTTTT. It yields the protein CAWSVYTGELFF. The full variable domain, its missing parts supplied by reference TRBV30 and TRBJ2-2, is SQTIHQWPATLVQPVGSPLSLECTVEGTSNPNLYWYRQAAGRGLQLLFYSVGIGQISSEVPQNLSASRPQDRQFILSSKKLLLSDSGFYLCAWSVYTGELFFGEGSRLTVL.

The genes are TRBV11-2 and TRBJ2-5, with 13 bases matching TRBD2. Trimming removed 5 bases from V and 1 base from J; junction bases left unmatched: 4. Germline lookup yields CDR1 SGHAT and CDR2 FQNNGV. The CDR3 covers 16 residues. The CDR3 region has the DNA TGTGCCAGCAGCACCGGACTAGCGGGGGTCCAAGAGACCCAGTACTTC. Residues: CASSTGLAGVQETQYF.

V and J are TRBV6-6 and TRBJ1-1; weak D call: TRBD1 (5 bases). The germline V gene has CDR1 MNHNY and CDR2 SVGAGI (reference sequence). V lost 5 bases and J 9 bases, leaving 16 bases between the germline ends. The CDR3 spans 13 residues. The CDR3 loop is CASSRLTGPQAFF. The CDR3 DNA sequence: TGTGCCAGCAGTCGCCTCACAGGACCCCAAGCTTTCTTT.

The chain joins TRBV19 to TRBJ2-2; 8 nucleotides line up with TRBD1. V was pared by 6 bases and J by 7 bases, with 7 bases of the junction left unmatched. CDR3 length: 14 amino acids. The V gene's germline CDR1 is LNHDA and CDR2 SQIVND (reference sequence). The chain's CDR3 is CASRGDRLIGELFF. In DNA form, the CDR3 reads TGTGCCAGTAGGGGGGACAGGTTGATCGGGGAGCTGTTTTTT.

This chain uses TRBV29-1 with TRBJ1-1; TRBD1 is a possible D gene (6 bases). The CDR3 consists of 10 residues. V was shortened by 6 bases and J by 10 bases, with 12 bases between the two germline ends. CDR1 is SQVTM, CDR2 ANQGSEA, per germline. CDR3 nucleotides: TGCAGCGTAGCCGGGACAAGAGCTTTCTTT. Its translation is CSVAGTRAFF.